This T cell receptor beta chain was sequenced for a study of OX40 agonist ivuxolimab in advanced cancers. About this clone itself: Its specificity is not known.

Study-wide results and limits: Doses of 0.1 to 3.0 mg/kg were accompanied by clonal expansion of CD4+ and CD8+ blood T cells by week 6.

Generated by immunoSEQ multiplex PCR, the TCRdb table keeps only in-frame clones and is missing some. The table includes more than 50,000 clones, around four fifths detected once. The CDR3 sequence is 15 residues long. In germline, CDR1 is SQVTM, CDR2 ANQGSEA. Trimming shortened V by 0 bases and J by 5 bases, and 16 bases separated the two germline ends. It was autoimmune disease history or systemic immunosuppression that excluded patients. The sequence came from an adult with an advanced solid tumor such as melanoma, head and neck, liver or kidney cancer. The source was CD4+ or CD8+ T cells sorted from blood, collected in a trial of the OX40 agonist ivuxolimab. The chain is built from TRBV29-1 and TRBJ2-5; no definite D call. The CDR3 nucleotides are TGCAGCGTTGAAGATCGGGTTGGAACACAGGAGACCCAGTACTTC. It translates to CSVEDRVGTQETQYF.